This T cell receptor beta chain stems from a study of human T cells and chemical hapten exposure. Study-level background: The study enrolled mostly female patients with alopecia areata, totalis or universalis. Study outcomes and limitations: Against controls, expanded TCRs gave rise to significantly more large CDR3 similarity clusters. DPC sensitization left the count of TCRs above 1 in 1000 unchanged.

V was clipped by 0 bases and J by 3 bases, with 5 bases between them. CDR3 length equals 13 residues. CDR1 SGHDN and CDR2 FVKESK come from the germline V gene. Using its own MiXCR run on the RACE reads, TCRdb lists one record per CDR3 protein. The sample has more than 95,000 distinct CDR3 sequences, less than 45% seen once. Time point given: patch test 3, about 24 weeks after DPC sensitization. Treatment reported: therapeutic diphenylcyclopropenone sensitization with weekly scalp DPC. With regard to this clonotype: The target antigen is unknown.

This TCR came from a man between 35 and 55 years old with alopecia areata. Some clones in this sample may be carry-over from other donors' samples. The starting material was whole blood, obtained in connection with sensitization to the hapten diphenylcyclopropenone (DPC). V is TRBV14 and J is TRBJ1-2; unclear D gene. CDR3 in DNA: TGTGCCAGCAGCCAAGAATACGACTATGGCTACACCTTC. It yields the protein CASSQEYDYGYTF.